This T cell receptor beta chain comes out of a study of blood T cell repertoires in COVID-19. About the research overall: Some COVID-19 samples were acute and others convalescent; all came from the United States, Italy and Spain. Sample material is recorded as cDNA or gDNA derived from T cells, B-cell-depleted T cells, or PBMCs.

Generated by immunoSEQ multiplex PCR, the TCRdb table keeps only in-frame clones and is missing some. This sample carries 150,000 to 200,000 clones, 80% to 90% of them seen once, and the ten largest clones take around 8.3%. This clone was counted only a few times. Germline values: CDR1 SGHVS, CDR2 FNYEAQ. This CDR3 spans 16 amino acids. V shed 5 bases and J shed 2 bases, with 15 bases lying between them. J is TRBJ1-4 and V is TRBV7-6; tentative D call: TRBD1 (5 bases). The source of this sequence is a man in his 60s with acute or convalescent COVID-19. The sequenced material came from peripheral blood. The CDR3 sequence is CASSLTSRGTNEKLFF. DNA for the CDR3: TGTGCCAGCAGCCTAACGTCCCGGGGGACTAATGAAAAACTGTTTTTT.